These 28 T cell receptor beta chains share one sample of origin, sequenced in a study of coeliac disease. Clones were sequenced by immunoSEQ multiplex PCR, and TCRdb holds only the in-frame ones, with some missing. The top ten hold 17% of the sample, which has about 3,000 clones, roughly three fifths seen once. What was sequenced was lymphocytes from the gut lamina propria. The receptors were sampled from a woman aged 45 to 65 without celiac disease.

V gene TRBV11-1 combines with J gene TRBJ1-1, with D possibly TRBD1 on 6 matching bases. V was shortened by 3 bases and J by 7 bases, with 15 bases between the two germline ends. From germline, CDR1 is SGHAT and CDR2 FQDESV (reference sequence). The CDR3 covers 14 residues. CDR3 nucleotides: TGTGCCAGCAGCTTCTCCAGGGGAGCCGTTGAAGCTTTCTTT. Translation gives CASSFSRGAVEAFF.

The chain recombines TRBV5-6 with TRBJ2-3; D call uncertain. The CDR3 is 15 amino acids. The germline V gene has CDR1 SGHDT and CDR2 YYEEEE. Between the trimmed V and J ends, which lost 4 bases and 3 bases, there was a span of 15 bases. Written as DNA, the CDR3 is TGTGCCAGCAGCCTTGCAGGATCTGTAACAGATACGCAGTATTTT. Amino acid sequence: CASSLAGSVTDTQYF.

This clone was counted between two and nine times. The chain employs TRBV7-6 and TRBJ2-1; 9 bases match TRBD2. The ends lost 0 bases at V and 7 bases at J; junction bases unmatched: 7. The germline CDR1 and CDR2 sequences are SGHVS and FNYEAQ. There are 16 residues in the CDR3. The CDR3 DNA is TGTGCCAGCAGCTTAGCGGGAGCGGGGGGTCATAATGAGCAGTTCTTC. Translating it yields CASSLAGAGGHNEQFF. Looking up the rest from reference TRBV7-6 and TRBJ2-1 gives the full variable domain: GAGVSQSPRYKVTKRGQDVALRCDPISGHVSLYWYRQALGQGPEFLTYFNYEAQQDKSGLPNDRFSAERPEGSISTLTIQRTEQRDSAMYRCASSLAGAGGHNEQFFGPGTRLTVL.

By share of the sample, this clone is medium-sized. This sequence joins TRBV27 and TRBJ1-2; D gene ambiguous. CDR3 length: 12 amino acids. V lost 4 bases to trimming and J lost 5 bases, with 8 bases between them. From germline, CDR1 is MNHEY and CDR2 SMNVEV (reference sequence). The CDR3 reads CASSSGLYGYTF. CDR3 bases: TGTGCCAGCAGTTCGGGGTTGTATGGCTACACCTTC.

V usage is TRBV11-2 and J usage is TRBJ1-2; D remains ambiguous. The CDR3 covers 13 residues. V lost 1 base and J lost 4, with 7 bases in between. The germline gives CDR1 SGHAT, CDR2 FQNNGV. CDR3 DNA sequence: TGTGCCAGCAGCTTAGGCTCCGGCTATGGCTACACCTTC. This sequence encodes CASSLGSGYGYTF.

The chain recombines TRBV29-1 with TRBJ1-2; D call uncertain. CDR3 size: 12 residues. The germline V gene has CDR1 SQVTM and CDR2 ANQGSEA. Trimming left V 3 bases short and J 6 bases short, with 11 bases between. The CDR3 is CSVEEGRDGYTF. The CDR3 coding sequence is TGCAGCGTTGAGGAGGGAAGAGATGGCTACACCTTC.

This rearrangement joins TRBV5-5 to TRBJ1-1; D might be TRBD1 (5 bases). The V gene's germline CDR1 is SGHKS and CDR2 YYEKEE (reference sequence). The CDR3 runs to 15 residues. The V end was cut by 0 bases, the J end by 0 bases, with 9 bases between. CDR3 DNA sequence: TGTGCCAGCAGCTTGGGGAGGGGAATGAACACTGAAGCTTTCTTT. This codes for CASSLGRGMNTEAFF.

CDR3 residues: CASSGPGNTEAFF. DNA for the CDR3: TGTGCCAGCAGCGGTCCAGGGAACACTGAAGCTTTCTTT. The chain is built from TRBV9 and TRBJ1-1; D remains unclear. The CDR3 sequence is 13 residues long. Germline loops: CDR1 SGDLS, CDR2 YYNGEE. Trimming stripped 3 bases from V and 1 base from J, with 7 bases between.

The rearrangement links TRBV15 to TRBJ2-5; 9 nucleotides match TRBD2. The CDR3 contains 14 residues. Per germline, CDR1 LNHNV and CDR2 YYDKDF (reference sequence). V lost 5 bases, J lost 4 bases, and 5 bases stayed unmatched. This chain's CDR3 is CATSGRGGGETQYF. As DNA, the CDR3 is TGTGCCACCAGCGGCCGCGGGGGGGGAGAGACCCAGTACTTC.

The chain recombines TRBV10-1 with TRBJ2-7, with D possibly matching TRBD2 (5 bases). This CDR3 comprises 13 residues. From germline, CDR1 is WNHNN and CDR2 SYGVQD (reference sequence). The CDR3 sequence: CLKEEIPPYEQYF. Here the CDR3 DNA reads TGCCTCAAGGAGGAAATTCCGCCCTACGAGCAGTACTTC.

This clone turned up a few times. This chain joins TRBV27 and TRBJ2-2, with 12 bases aligning to TRBD2. This CDR3 has 13 residues. Looked up from germline, CDR1 is MNHEY and CDR2 is SMNVEV (reference sequence). J lost 7 bases, V lost 8 bases, and 2 bases had no gene match. This CDR3 reads CASGLAGLGELFF. CDR3 bases: TGTGCCAGCGGACTAGCGGGGCTCGGGGAGCTGTTTTTT.

The V call is TRBV30, the J call TRBJ1-1; TRBD1 is a possible D gene (5 bases). CDR1 is GTSNPN and CDR2 is SVGIG in the germline V gene (reference sequence). Between the trimmed V and J ends, which lost 2 bases and 11 bases, there was a span of 12 bases. The CDR3 runs 11 residues. This chain's CDR3 is CAWSWEQVAFF. CDR3 bases: TGTGCCTGGAGTTGGGAACAGGTCGCTTTCTTT.

The chain combines TRBV19 with TRBJ1-2, with a possible D match to TRBD1 (6 bases). Germline V gene data show CDR1 as LNHDA and CDR2 as SQIVND (reference sequence). This CDR3 region has 15 residues. Trimming cost V 2 bases and J 2 bases, with 12 bases left between them. CDR3 residues: CASSIINGQNYGYTF. The CDR3 DNA follows: TGTGCCAGTAGTATAATTAACGGACAGAACTATGGCTACACCTTC.

The V call is TRBV19, the J call TRBJ1-2; TRBD1 matches 7 bases. Germline values: CDR1 LNHDA, CDR2 SQIVND (reference sequence). CDR3 size: 13 residues. Trimming took 4 bases from V and 6 from J; bases not matched to a gene: 5. The CDR3 loop reads CASSTTGENGYTF. For the CDR3, the DNA is TGTGCCAGTAGTACAACAGGGGAAAATGGCTACACCTTC.

The chain links TRBV5-1 to TRBJ2-2; D gene unclear. Germline CDR1 and CDR2: SGHRS and YFSETQ. Trimming took 2 bases from V and 7 from J, leaving 12 bases between them. The CDR3 length is 14 residues. The CDR3 reads CASSLTVPNGELFF. DNA for the CDR3: TGCGCCAGCAGCTTAACAGTCCCGAACGGGGAGCTGTTTTTT.

This clone appeared a few times. The rearrangement uses TRBV29-1 and TRBJ1-2; TRBD1 agrees at 8 bases. Per the germline V gene, CDR1 is SQVTM and CDR2 is ANQGSEA. The CDR3 runs to 11 residues. V lost 6 bases to trimming and J lost 6 bases; unmatched junction nucleotides: 3. The chain's CDR3 is CSVDRGDGYTF. The CDR3 DNA follows: TGCAGCGTAGACAGGGGCGATGGCTACACCTTC.

The chain combines TRBV5-1 with TRBJ1-1; D uncertain. V lost 7 bases, J lost 6 bases, and 16 bases lay in between. The CDR3 runs to 13 residues. Germline assignment: CDR1 SGHRS and CDR2 YFSETQ. The CDR3 DNA reads as TGCGCCAGCCGAATTTGGGGAGGGTCTGAAGCTTTCTTT. It codes for CASRIWGGSEAFF.

As concerns this clone: A read error may account for a junction end that differs from germline. V usage is TRBV2 and J usage is TRBJ2-1; TRBD1 matches at 7 bases. Looked up from germline, CDR1 is SNHLY and CDR2 is FYNNEI. The CDR3 has 16 amino acids. CDR3 sequence: CASSGQAPDVYNERFF. The CDR3 DNA is TGTGCCAGCAGCGGACAGGCCCCCGACGTATACAATGAGCGGTTCTTC.

V is TRBV6-1 and J is TRBJ1-6; D unclear. The V gene's germline CDR1 is MNHNS and CDR2 SASEGT. V lost 2 bases and J 7 bases, leaving 15 bases between the germline ends. The length of the CDR3 is 16 residues. The CDR3 is CASSERLGGRNSPLHF. For the CDR3, the DNA is TGTGCCAGCAGTGAACGGCTCGGCGGAAGGAATTCACCCCTCCACTTT.

The chain joins TRBV5-1 to TRBJ1-2; D is perhaps TRBD1 (5 bases). Per the germline V gene, CDR1 is SGHRS and CDR2 is YFSETQ. This CDR3 region has 14 residues. V lost 3 bases and J 7 bases, leaving 16 bases between the germline ends. The CDR3 DNA reads as TGCGCCAGCAGCTGGGCTTTAACCAGGGCTGGCTACACCTTC. Translating it yields CASSWALTRAGYTF.

This clone was seen more than once but under ten times. V and J are TRBV6-1 and TRBJ1-4, with 10 nucleotides matching TRBD1. Germline V gives CDR1 MNHNS, CDR2 SASEGT. The CDR3 contains 12 residues. Trimming at V came to 11 bases and at J to 8 bases, leaving 5 bases not matched to a gene. CDR3 sequence reads: CAGGQGYEKLFF. The DNA of the CDR3 is TGTGCCGGGGGACAGGGGTACGAAAAACTGTTTTTT.

V and J are TRBV10-2 and TRBJ1-2; no clear D gene. Trimming cost V 0 bases and J 2 bases, with 4 bases left between them. The CDR3 contains 13 residues. The germline gives CDR1 WSHSY, CDR2 SAAADI. Here the CDR3 DNA reads TGCGCCAGCAGTGAGTCGGGCAACTATGGCTACACCTTC. It encodes CASSESGNYGYTF.

The chain joins TRBV6-1 to TRBJ2-3; 7 bases match TRBD1. The V segment lost 7 bases and the J segment 0 bases; nucleotides outside the gene matches: 4. This CDR3 region has 14 residues. The V gene's germline CDR1 is MNHNS and CDR2 SASEGT. The CDR3 here is CASIWDRSTDTQYF. CDR3 in DNA: TGTGCCAGCATTTGGGACAGAAGCACAGATACGCAGTATTTT.

The chain recombines TRBV6-6 with TRBJ1-1; 7 positions match TRBD1. This CDR3 region has 12 residues. The germline CDR1 and CDR2 sequences are MNHNY and SVGAGI (reference sequence). The junction had 3 bases not matched to a gene; V was cut back by 4 bases and J by 7 bases. CDR3 amino acids: CASSSSGGEAFF. In nucleotides, the CDR3 is TGTGCCAGCAGTTCCTCAGGGGGTGAAGCTTTCTTT.

The chain combines TRBV5-1 with TRBJ2-7; possibly TRBD2 for D (6 bases). Germline V CDR1 and CDR2: SGHRS, YFSETQ. This CDR3 region has 17 residues. Between the trimmed V and J ends, which lost 4 bases and 0 bases, there was a span of 20 bases. CDR3 coding DNA: TGCGCCAGCAGCCAGGAGGGACTTAGGGTCGGCTCCTACGAGCAGTACTTC. It yields the protein CASSQEGLRVGSYEQYF. Complete variable domain (other parts from reference TRBV5-1 and TRBJ2-7): KAGVTQTPRYLIKTRGQQVTLSCSPISGHRSVSWYQQTPGQGLQFLFEYFSETQRNKGNFPGRFSGRQFSNSRSEMNVSTLELGDSALYLCASSQEGLRVGSYEQYFGPGTRLTVT.

This clone was recorded a few times. The V and J genes are TRBV6-4 and TRBJ2-3; TRBD2 aligns across 12 bases. This CDR3 has 15 residues. V lost 2 bases, J lost 6 bases, and 3 bases stayed unmatched. From germline, CDR1 is MRHNA and CDR2 SNTAGT. The CDR3 sequence is CASSDLAGGPDTQYF. CDR3 bases: TGTGCCAGCAGTGACCTAGCGGGGGGGCCTGATACGCAGTATTTT.

This sequence joins TRBV7-8 and TRBJ1-3, with 8 bases identical to TRBD1. Germline V CDR1 and CDR2: SGHVS, FQNEAQ. V was pared by 3 bases and J by 1 base, with 8 bases of the junction left unmatched. The CDR3 sequence is 17 residues long. The CDR3 loop reads CASSLRVRGQSGNTIYF. Written as DNA, the CDR3 is TGTGCCAGCAGCTTGCGCGTCAGGGGGCAGTCTGGAAACACCATATATTTT.

V is TRBV7-9 and J is TRBJ1-4; 11 bases fit TRBD1. The trim removed 6 bases at V and 7 bases at J, leaving 10 bases unmatched. Germline CDR1 reads SEHNR; CDR2 reads FQNEAQ (reference sequence). The length of the CDR3 is 16 residues. The CDR3, as DNA: TGTGCCAGCAGTTTCGGACAGGGGGCAGATGTTGAAAAACTGTTTTTT. Translated: CASSFGQGADVEKLFF.